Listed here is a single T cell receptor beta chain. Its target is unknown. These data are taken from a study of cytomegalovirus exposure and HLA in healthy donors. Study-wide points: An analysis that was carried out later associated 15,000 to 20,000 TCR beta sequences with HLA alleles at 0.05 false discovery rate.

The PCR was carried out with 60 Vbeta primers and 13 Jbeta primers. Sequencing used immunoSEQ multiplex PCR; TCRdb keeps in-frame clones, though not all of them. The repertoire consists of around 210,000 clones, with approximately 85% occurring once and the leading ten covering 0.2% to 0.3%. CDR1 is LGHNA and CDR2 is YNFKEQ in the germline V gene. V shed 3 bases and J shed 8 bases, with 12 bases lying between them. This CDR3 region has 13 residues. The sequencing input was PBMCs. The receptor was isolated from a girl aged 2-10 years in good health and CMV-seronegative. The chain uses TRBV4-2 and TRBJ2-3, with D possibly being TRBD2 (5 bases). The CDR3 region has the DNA TGTGCCAGCAGCCAGGAACAAAGCGGTACGCAGTATTTT. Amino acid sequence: CASSQEQSGTQYF.